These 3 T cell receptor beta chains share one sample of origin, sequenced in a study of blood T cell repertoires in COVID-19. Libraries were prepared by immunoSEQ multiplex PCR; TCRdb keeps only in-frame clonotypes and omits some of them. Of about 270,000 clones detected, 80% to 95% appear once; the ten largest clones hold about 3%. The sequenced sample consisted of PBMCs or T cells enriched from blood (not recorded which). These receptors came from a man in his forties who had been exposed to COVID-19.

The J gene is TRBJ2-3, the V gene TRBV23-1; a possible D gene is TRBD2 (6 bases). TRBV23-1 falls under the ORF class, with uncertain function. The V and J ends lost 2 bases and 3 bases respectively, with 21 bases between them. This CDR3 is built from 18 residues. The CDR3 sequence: CASSQDSYGSGVTDTQYF. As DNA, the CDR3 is TGCGCCAGCAGTCAAGATTCCTACGGGTCGGGAGTAACAGATACGCAGTATTTT.

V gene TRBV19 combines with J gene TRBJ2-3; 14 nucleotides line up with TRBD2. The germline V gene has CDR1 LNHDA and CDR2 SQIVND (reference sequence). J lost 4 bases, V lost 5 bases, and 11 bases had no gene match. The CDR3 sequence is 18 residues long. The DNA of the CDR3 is TGTGCCAGTAGTTCCAAGCCCGGGACTAGCGGGAGTTCAGATACGCAGTATTTT. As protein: CASSSKPGTSGSSDTQYF.

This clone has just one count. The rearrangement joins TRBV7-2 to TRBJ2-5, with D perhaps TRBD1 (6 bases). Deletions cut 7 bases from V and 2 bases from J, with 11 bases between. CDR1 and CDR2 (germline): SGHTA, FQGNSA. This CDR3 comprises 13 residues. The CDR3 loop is CASNDRQQETQYF. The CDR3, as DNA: TGTGCCAGCAACGACAGGCAACAAGAGACCCAGTACTTC.